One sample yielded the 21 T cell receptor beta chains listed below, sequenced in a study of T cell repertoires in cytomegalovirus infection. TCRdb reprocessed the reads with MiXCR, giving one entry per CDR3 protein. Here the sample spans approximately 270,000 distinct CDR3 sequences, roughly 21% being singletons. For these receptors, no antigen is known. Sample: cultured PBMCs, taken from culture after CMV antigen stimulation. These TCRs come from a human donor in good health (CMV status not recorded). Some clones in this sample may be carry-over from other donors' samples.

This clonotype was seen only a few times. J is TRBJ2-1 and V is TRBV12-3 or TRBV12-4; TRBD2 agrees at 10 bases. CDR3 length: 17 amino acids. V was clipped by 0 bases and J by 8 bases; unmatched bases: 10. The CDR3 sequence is CASSLALAGGGGDEQFF. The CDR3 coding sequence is TGTGCCAGCAGTTTAGCCTTAGCGGGAGGAGGGGGCGATGAGCAGTTCTTC.

CDR3 loop: CASSYAAVGGRTQYF. The CDR3, as DNA: TGTGCCAGCAGTTACGCGGCCGTAGGGGGGCGGACGCAGTATTTT. The J gene is TRBJ2-3, the V gene TRBV6-5, with D tentatively TRBD1 or TRBD2 (6 bases each). Trimming took off 2 bases at V and 9 bases at J, with 18 bases between the two ends. The CDR3 contains 15 residues. Germline CDR1 reads MNHEY; CDR2 reads SVGAGI.

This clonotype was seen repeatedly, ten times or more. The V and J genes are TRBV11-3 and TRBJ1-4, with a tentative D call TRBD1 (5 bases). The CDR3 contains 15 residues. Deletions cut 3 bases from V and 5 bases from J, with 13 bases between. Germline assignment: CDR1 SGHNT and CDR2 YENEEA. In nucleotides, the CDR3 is TGTGCCAGCAGCTTGGGACGGAAAACGAATGAAAAACTGTTTTTT. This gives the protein CASSLGRKTNEKLFF.

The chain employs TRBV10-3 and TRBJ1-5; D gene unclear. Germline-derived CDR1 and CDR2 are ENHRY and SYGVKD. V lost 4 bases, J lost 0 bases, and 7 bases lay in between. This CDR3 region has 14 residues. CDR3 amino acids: CAISGGFSNQPQHF. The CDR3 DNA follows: TGTGCCATCAGTGGAGGGTTTAGCAATCAGCCCCAGCATTTT.

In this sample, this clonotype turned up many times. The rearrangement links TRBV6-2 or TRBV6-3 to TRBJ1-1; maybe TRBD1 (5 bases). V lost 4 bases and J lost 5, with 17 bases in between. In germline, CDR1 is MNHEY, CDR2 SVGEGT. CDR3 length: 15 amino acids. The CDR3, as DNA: TGTGCCAGCAGTTCCCTCCATCGGGGCAAGACTGAAGCTTTCTTT. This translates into CASSSLHRGKTEAFF.

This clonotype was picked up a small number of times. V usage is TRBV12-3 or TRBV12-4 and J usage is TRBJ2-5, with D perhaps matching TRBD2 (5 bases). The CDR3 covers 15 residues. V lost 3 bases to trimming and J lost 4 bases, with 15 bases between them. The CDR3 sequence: CASSFGVGVIETQYF. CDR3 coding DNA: TGTGCCAGCAGTTTCGGGGTAGGAGTGATAGAGACCCAGTACTTC.

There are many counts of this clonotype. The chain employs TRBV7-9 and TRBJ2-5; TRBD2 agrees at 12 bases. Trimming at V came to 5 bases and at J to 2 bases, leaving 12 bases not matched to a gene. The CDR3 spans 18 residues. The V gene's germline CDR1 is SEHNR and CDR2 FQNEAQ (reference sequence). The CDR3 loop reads CASSPTVGLAGLQETQYF. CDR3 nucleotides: TGTGCCAGCAGCCCAACAGTAGGACTAGCGGGGCTGCAAGAGACCCAGTACTTC.

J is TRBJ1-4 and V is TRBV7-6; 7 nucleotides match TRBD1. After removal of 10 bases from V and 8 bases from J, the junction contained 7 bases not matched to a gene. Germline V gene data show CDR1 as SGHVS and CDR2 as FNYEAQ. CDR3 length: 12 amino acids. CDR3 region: CATGGGDEKLFF. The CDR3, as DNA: TGTGCCACAGGGGGGGGGGACGAAAAACTGTTTTTT.

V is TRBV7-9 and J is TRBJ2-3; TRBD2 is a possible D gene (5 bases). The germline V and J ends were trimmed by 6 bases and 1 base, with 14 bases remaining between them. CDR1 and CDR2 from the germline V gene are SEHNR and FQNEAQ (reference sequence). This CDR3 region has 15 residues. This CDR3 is CASRGGLLGTDTQYF. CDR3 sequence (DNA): TGTGCCAGCAGGGGCGGGCTCCTCGGCACAGATACGCAGTATTTT.

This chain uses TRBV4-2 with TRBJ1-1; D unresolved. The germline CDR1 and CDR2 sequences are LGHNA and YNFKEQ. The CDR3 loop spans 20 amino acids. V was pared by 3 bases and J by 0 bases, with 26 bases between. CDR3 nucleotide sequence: TGTGCCAGCAGCCACCCCCAAACAGACGTATGGGATCGGGTGAACACTGAAGCTTTCTTT. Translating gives CASSHPQTDVWDRVNTEAFF.

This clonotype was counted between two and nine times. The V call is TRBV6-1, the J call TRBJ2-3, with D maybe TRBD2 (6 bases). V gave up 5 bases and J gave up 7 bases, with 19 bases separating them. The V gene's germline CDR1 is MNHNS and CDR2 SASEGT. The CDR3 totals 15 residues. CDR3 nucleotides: TGTGCCAGCAGTAGCCGGGACTCCGTGCTTAATACGCAGTATTTT. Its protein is CASSSRDSVLNTQYF.

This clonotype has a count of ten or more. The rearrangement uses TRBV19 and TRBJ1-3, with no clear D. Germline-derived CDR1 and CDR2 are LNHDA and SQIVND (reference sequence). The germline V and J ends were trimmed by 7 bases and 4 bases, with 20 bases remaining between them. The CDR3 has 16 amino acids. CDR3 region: CASTPLNRGSGNTIYF. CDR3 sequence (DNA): TGTGCCAGTACCCCCTTAAATCGAGGTTCCGGAAACACCATATATTTT.

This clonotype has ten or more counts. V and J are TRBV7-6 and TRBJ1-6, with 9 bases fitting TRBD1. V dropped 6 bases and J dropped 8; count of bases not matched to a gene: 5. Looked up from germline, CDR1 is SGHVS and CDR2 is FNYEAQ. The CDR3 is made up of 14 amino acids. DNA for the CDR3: TGTGCCAGCAGTAGGACAGGGGAGGATTCACCCCTCCACTTT. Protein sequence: CASSRTGEDSPLHF. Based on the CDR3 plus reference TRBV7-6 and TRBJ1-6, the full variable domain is GAGVSQSPRYKVTKRGQDVALRCDPISGHVSLYWYRQALGQGPEFLTYFNYEAQQDKSGLPNDRFSAERPEGSISTLTIQRTEQRDSAMYRCASSRTGEDSPLHFGNGTRLTVT.

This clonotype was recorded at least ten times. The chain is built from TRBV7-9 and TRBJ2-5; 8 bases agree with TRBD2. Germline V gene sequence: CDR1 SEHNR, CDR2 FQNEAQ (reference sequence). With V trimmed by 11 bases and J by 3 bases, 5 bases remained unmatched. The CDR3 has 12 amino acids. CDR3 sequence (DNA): TGTGCCGGACGGGGGGGAGAAGAGACCCAGTACTTC. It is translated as CAGRGGEETQYF.

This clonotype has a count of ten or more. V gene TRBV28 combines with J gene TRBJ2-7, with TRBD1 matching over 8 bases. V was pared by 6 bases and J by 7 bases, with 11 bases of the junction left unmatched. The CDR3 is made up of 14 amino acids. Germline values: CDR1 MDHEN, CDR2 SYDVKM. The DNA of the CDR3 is TGTGCCAGCAGCACCCGGACAGGGAGGATGGAGCAGTACTTC. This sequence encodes CASSTRTGRMEQYF.

The CDR3 is CASSFTGLHYEQYF. The CDR3 DNA follows: TGTGCCAGCAGTTTTACGGGGCTCCACTACGAGCAGTACTTC. The V and J genes are TRBV28 and TRBJ2-7; D may correspond to TRBD1 or TRBD2 (5 bases each). V was cut by 3 bases and J by 3 bases, with 12 bases left in between. Germline V gene sequence: CDR1 MDHEN, CDR2 SYDVKM. The CDR3 sequence is 14 residues long.

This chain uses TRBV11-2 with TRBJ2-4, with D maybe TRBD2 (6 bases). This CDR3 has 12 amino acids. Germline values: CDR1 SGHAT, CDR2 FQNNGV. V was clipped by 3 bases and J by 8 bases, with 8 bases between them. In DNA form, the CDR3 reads TGTGCCAGCAGCTTCCGCGGGGACATTCAGTACTTC. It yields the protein CASSFRGDIQYF.

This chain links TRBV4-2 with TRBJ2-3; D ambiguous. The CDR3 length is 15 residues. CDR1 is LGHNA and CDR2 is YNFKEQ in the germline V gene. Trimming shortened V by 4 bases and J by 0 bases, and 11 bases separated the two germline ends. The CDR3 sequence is CASSLSRTSTDTQYF. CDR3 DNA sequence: TGTGCCAGCAGCCTTAGCCGTACTAGCACAGATACGCAGTATTTT.

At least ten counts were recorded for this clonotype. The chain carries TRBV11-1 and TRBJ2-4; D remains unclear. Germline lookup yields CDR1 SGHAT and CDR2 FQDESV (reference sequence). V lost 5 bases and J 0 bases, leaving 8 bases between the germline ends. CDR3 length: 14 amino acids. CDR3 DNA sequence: TGTGCCAGCAGCCCCGTCCTAGCCAAAAACATTCAGTACTTC. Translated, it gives CASSPVLAKNIQYF.

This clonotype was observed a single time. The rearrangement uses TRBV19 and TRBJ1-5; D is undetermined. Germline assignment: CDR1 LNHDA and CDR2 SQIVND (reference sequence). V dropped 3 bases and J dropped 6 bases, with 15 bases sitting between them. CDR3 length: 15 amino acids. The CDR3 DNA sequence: TGTGCCAGTAGTATCGCCCGGACTGGCGGTCAGCCCCAGCATTTT. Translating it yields CASSIARTGGQPQHF.

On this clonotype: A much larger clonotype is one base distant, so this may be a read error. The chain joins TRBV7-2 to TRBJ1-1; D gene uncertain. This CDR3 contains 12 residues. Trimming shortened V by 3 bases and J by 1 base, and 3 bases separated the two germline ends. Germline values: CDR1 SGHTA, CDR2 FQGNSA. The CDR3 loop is CTSSFPNTEAFF. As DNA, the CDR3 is TGTACCAGCAGCTTTCCGAACACTGAAGCTTTCTTT.